Listed below are T cell receptor beta chains from one sample, sequenced in a study of blood T cells in healthy people across ages. TCRdb recomputed calls from the 5' RACE reads with MiXCR, one row per CDR3 protein. The top ten hold roughly 25% of the sample, which has around 800,000 distinct CDR3 sequences, 55% to 65% seen once. Material: blood. Source of these receptors: a man younger than 40 in good health. CDR3s include the opening cysteine and the closing phenylalanine or tryptophan. Fields, in order: J gene, V gene, CDR3 protein.

>TRBJ2-5|TRBV28
CASSSFRGGSETQYF
>TRBJ2-3|TRBV28
CASPPGLAVSDTQYF
>TRBJ1-2|TRBV27
CASSPSWGGVYGYTF
>TRBJ1-4|TRBV9
CASSGQGLNEKLFF
>TRBJ2-6|TRBV4-3
CASSQVTQSGANVLTF
>TRBJ2-3|TRBV4-3
CASSQESLAGAYTDTQYF
>TRBJ2-6|TRBV7-9
CASSSTGGPGANVLTF
>TRBJ2-7|TRBV18
CASSPWGITGEQYF
>TRBJ2-6|TRBV20-1
CSAGGPLSGANVLTF
>TRBJ2-3|TRBV6-4
CASSDVGGHGTDTQYF
>TRBJ2-1|TRBV4-2
CASSQDGPNLLAGEEEQFF
>TRBJ2-5|TRBV6-6
CASSRRGREETQYF
>TRBJ1-2|TRBV3-1
CASSPLGRTGYTF
>TRBJ1-2|TRBV18
CASSPPKRDYGYTF
>TRBJ2-1|TRBV2
CASGPEVAGAHNEQFF
>TRBJ2-7|TRBV20-1
CSARGQGGYWAYEQYF
>TRBJ2-3|TRBV7-2
CASRLGLAGVDTQYF
>TRBJ2-1|TRBV6-2/TRBV6-3
CASSLSGGLGETQFF
>TRBJ2-5|TRBV7-2
CASGGLAGGKTQYF
>TRBJ1-5|TRBV2
CASNGRGRNQPQHF
>TRBJ2-7|TRBV29-1
CSVRAGPSSYEQYF
>TRBJ2-1|TRBV7-2
CASSLADRDDEQFF
>TRBJ2-2|TRBV12-3/TRBV12-4
CASSIQGGTGELFF
>TRBJ1-2|TRBV14
CASSQTESLNYGYTF
>TRBJ2-3|TRBV29-1
CSVQGRLDTDTQYF
>TRBJ1-2|TRBV27
CASRPDRDYGYTF
>-|TRBV15
CATSLSLNNEQYF
>TRBJ2-7|TRBV28
CASSTRTGGRYEQYF
>TRBJ1-2|TRBV29-1
CSVARGHGRGYTF
>TRBJ1-4|TRBV20-1
CSAGQEKLFF
>TRBJ1-2|TRBV11-2
CASSYAGTEVYGYTF
>TRBJ2-5|TRBV15
CATSSPLTQETQYF
>TRBJ2-1|TRBV12-3/TRBV12-4
CASSSGGAGGQDEQFF
>TRBJ1-2|TRBV7-9
CASSESVPRQGGYTF
>TRBJ2-1|TRBV6-4
CASSDAGDSKQFF
>TRBJ1-6|TRBV20-1
CSARDRSPLHF
>TRBJ2-1|TRBV7-9
CALKGGPNEQFF
>TRBJ2-2|TRBV6-2/TRBV6-3
CASSSVKGTGELFF
>TRBJ2-7|TRBV5-1
CASSLDTPSNSYEQYF
>TRBJ2-3|TRBV10-2
CASSQSGGLTDTQYF
>TRBJ2-7|TRBV5-1
CASSLSWPSPSYEQYF
>TRBJ2-1|TRBV10-3
CAISLAGGPAYEQFF
>TRBJ2-3|TRBV7-2
CASSTRPEHTDTQYF